This T cell receptor (beta chain) was documented in a study of OX40 agonist ivuxolimab in advanced cancers. Regarding the study as a whole: On average, CD8+ T cells showed a greater number of expanded clones than CD4+. Among the least clonally expanded were partial responders at 0.1-3.0 mg/kg.

For this clone: Its antigen is unidentified.

Autoimmune disease history or systemic immunosuppression led to patients being barred. On cycle 4 day 1 and cycle 7 day 1, as well as at baseline, blood was sampled. The data were produced by immunoSEQ multiplex PCR, yet TCRdb's version contains in-frame clones alone and is incomplete. The data contain approximately 62,000 clones, approximately 85% of them singletons. This CDR3 spans 15 amino acids. CDR1 and CDR2 (germline): MNHEY, SMNVEV (reference sequence). V was cut by 2 bases and J by 6 bases, with 14 bases left in between. Sequenced material: CD4+ or CD8+ T cells sorted from blood, taken in a trial of the OX40 agonist ivuxolimab. This chain connects TRBV27 to TRBJ2-1; D tentatively reads TRBD1 or TRBD2 (5 bases each). This TCR was sampled from an adult with an advanced solid tumor such as melanoma, head and neck, liver or kidney cancer. Here the CDR3 reads CASSLKGGGVNEQFF. CDR3 sequence (DNA): TGTGCCAGCAGTTTAAAAGGTGGGGGAGTCAATGAGCAGTTCTTC.